The 10 T cell receptor beta chains presented below share a single source sample, sequenced in a study of identical twins. Each CDR3 protein is one row after TCRdb ran MiXCR on the 5' RACE reads. Here the sample spans roughly 720,000 distinct CDR3 sequences, about 20% being singletons. The sample was also reused in another study, on T cells expressing NK-cell markers.

Sequenced sample: PBMCs. These receptors all come from a woman aged 18-35 years in good health.

This chain links TRBV10-3 with TRBJ2-5; 7 positions match TRBD1. The length of the CDR3 is 14 residues. V was pared by 6 bases and J by 0 bases, with 4 bases of the junction left unmatched. Germline lookup yields CDR1 ENHRY and CDR2 SYGVKD. The chain's CDR3 is CAISKGANQETQYF. In nucleotides, the CDR3 is TGTGCCATCAGCAAGGGGGCGAACCAAGAGACCCAGTACTTC.

This sequence joins TRBV10-3 and TRBJ2-5; D remains ambiguous. CDR1 is ENHRY, CDR2 SYGVKD, per germline. The CDR3 length is 11 residues. Trimming left V 6 bases short and J 5 bases short, with 7 bases between. In nucleotides, the CDR3 is TGTGCCATCAGCGAGGAGGAGACCCAGTACTTC. Protein product: CAISEEETQYF.

This clonotype was seen a few times. The chain has TRBV19 and TRBJ2-7; D not resolved. Germline V gene data show CDR1 as LNHDA and CDR2 as SQIVND (reference sequence). The CDR3 is 12 residues long. V was shortened by 4 bases and J by 9 bases, with 13 bases between the two germline ends. CDR3 residues: CASSSSPTTQYF. DNA of the CDR3: TGTGCCAGTAGTAGCTCCCCTACGACGCAGTACTTC. The full variable domain, rest sourced from reference TRBV19 and TRBJ2-7, is DGGITQSPKYLFRKEGQNVTLSCEQNLNHDAMYWYRQDPGQGLRLIYYSQIVNDFQKGDIAEGYSVSREKKESFPLTVTSAQKNPTAFYLCASSSSPTTQYFGPGTRLTVT.

The rearrangement joins TRBV20-1 to TRBJ2-1; TRBD2 aligns across 11 bases. Per germline, CDR1 DFQATT and CDR2 SNEGSKA (reference sequence). The length of the CDR3 is 13 residues. J lost 5 bases, V lost 5 bases, and 2 bases had no gene match. CDR3 coding DNA: TGCAGTGCTTATAGCGGGGGGGACAATGAGCAGTTCTTC. Protein: CSAYSGGDNEQFF.

The chain employs TRBV5-5 and TRBJ2-2, with 7 bases fitting TRBD1. Trimming cost V 4 bases and J 6 bases; bases outside gene matches: 9. Per germline, CDR1 SGHKS and CDR2 YYEKEE (reference sequence). The CDR3 is 15 amino acids. The CDR3 DNA sequence: TGTGCCAGCAGCGCCGAGGGACAGTTCCCCGGGGAGCTGTTTTTT. This encodes CASSAEGQFPGELFF.

In its sample, this clonotype was seen a few times. The V and J genes are TRBV30 and TRBJ1-5, with unresolved D. CDR1 is GTSNPN, CDR2 SVGIG, per germline (reference sequence). The CDR3 is made up of 12 amino acids. Trimming pared 1 base from V and 7 bases from J, leaving 8 bases between. For the CDR3, the DNA is TGTGCCTGGAGTGGGAACGGGCAGCCCCAGCATTTT. The encoded protein is CAWSGNGQPQHF. Variable domain in full (rest from reference TRBV30 and TRBJ1-5): SQTIHQWPATLVQPVGSPLSLECTVEGTSNPNLYWYRQAAGRGLQLLFYSVGIGQISSEVPQNLSASRPQDRQFILSSKKLLLSDSGFYLCAWSGNGQPQHFGDGTRLSIL.

A word on this clonotype: A junction end diverges from the germline sequence, so it may reflect a read error. The chain employs TRBV12-3 or TRBV12-4 and TRBJ1-2; D is possibly TRBD1 (6 bases). The CDR3 runs to 13 residues. The CDR3 loop reads CASTLGGAGGYTF. CDR3 in DNA: TGTGCCAGCACTTTAGGGGGGGCTGGTGGCTACACCTTC.

The sample holds a few counts of this clonotype. The V call is TRBV12-3 or TRBV12-4, the J call TRBJ1-5; D may be TRBD1 (5 bases). The V end was cut by 6 bases, the J end by 5 bases, with 8 bases between. The CDR3 is 12 amino acids. The DNA for the CDR3 is TGTGCCAGCAGCAAGGGGTATCAGCCCCAGCATTTT. The encoded protein is CASSKGYQPQHF.

This clonotype was recorded a few times. V and J are TRBV29-1 and TRBJ1-5; D is possibly TRBD1 (5 bases). Per germline, CDR1 SQVTM and CDR2 ANQGSEA. This CDR3 comprises 12 residues. V was cut by 6 bases and J by 5 bases, with 11 bases left in between. The CDR3 DNA is TGCAGCGTGGGGGTGGGTGATCAGCCCCAGCATTTT. Translating gives CSVGVGDQPQHF.

This clonotype was seen a few times. V and J are TRBV27 and TRBJ2-5, with D uncertain. V lost 0 bases and J 5 bases, leaving 7 bases between the germline ends. The CDR3 runs to 13 residues. Germline loops: CDR1 MNHEY, CDR2 SMNVEV (reference sequence). CDR3 protein: CASSLSIGETQYF. CDR3 DNA: TGTGCCAGCAGTTTATCGATCGGGGAGACCCAGTACTTC.